This entry lists 32 T cell receptor beta chains sequenced from one sample in a study of blood T cell repertoires in COVID-19. Assay: immunoSEQ multiplex PCR; the TCRdb copy retains only in-frame clones and omits some. The sample shows fewer than 250,000 clones, about 87% of them seen only once. The source material was PBMCs or T cells enriched from blood (not recorded which). Receptor source: a woman in her thirties who had been exposed to COVID-19.

The chain couples TRBV7-3 to TRBJ2-7, with D tentatively TRBD2 (5 bases). This CDR3 spans 14 amino acids. From germline, CDR1 is SGHTA and CDR2 FQGTGA. Trimming cost V 3 bases and J 5 bases, with 14 bases left between them. This CDR3 reads CASSFLVASHEQYF. CDR3 sequence (DNA): TGTGCCAGCAGCTTTCTAGTAGCGTCCCACGAGCAGTACTTC.

The chain's CDR3 is CASSVTGVNTEAFF. CDR3 sequence (DNA): TGTGCCAGCAGTGTCACAGGGGTCAACACTGAAGCTTTCTTT. The rearrangement joins TRBV27 to TRBJ1-1, with 7 bases matching TRBD1. V trimming: 5 bases; J trimming: 2 bases; junction bases outside the gene matches: 5. CDR3 length equals 14 residues. Germline loops: CDR1 MNHEY, CDR2 SMNVEV (reference sequence).

The chain joins TRBV29-1 to TRBJ2-2; D perhaps matches TRBD2 (6 bases). There are 12 residues in the CDR3. The germline CDR1 and CDR2 sequences are SQVTM and ANQGSEA. Trimming removed 4 bases at V and 5 bases at J, with 8 bases between. CDR3 loop: CSVGGGTGELFF. DNA for the CDR3: TGCAGCGTTGGAGGAGGGACCGGGGAGCTGTTTTTT.

The chain recombines TRBV6-5 with TRBJ1-6; 7 bases fit TRBD1. Germline-derived CDR1 and CDR2 are MNHEY and SVGAGI. Unmatched junction bases numbered 9, after V lost 6 bases and J lost 7 bases. The length of the CDR3 is 15 residues. CDR3 bases: TGTGCCAGCAGAGACAGGGAGTGGAACAATTCACCCCTCCACTTT. This codes for CASRDREWNNSPLHF.

The chain is built from TRBV9 and TRBJ2-7, with a tentative D call TRBD2 (6 bases). Trimming left V 3 bases short and J 2 bases short, with 12 bases between. The CDR3 totals 14 residues. Germline loops: CDR1 SGDLS, CDR2 YYNGEE. The CDR3 DNA reads as TGTGCCAGCAGCGGTGGTAGCGGCACCTACGAGCAGTACTTC. Translating gives CASSGGSGTYEQYF.

This clone was picked up one time. The same CDR3 also results from other DNA sequences found in this sample. The chain joins TRBV2 to TRBJ1-1; tentative D call: TRBD1 (6 bases). The germline V and J ends were trimmed by 7 bases and 0 bases, with 15 bases remaining between them. Germline V gene lookup returns CDR1 SNHLY and CDR2 FYNNEI. There are 15 residues in the CDR3. The CDR3 loop reads CASTPKGGMNTEAFF. The CDR3 nucleotides are TGTGCCAGCACCCCAAAGGGGGGGATGAACACTGAAGCTTTCTTT.

The chain uses TRBV6-5 and TRBJ2-2, with 7 bases that match TRBD1. Germline lookup yields CDR1 MNHEY and CDR2 SVGAGI. The CDR3 loop spans 14 amino acids. Trimming cost V 7 bases and J 4 bases; bases outside gene matches: 6. CDR3 protein: CASTQGRITGELFF. In DNA form, the CDR3 reads TGTGCCAGCACACAGGGGCGAATCACCGGGGAGCTGTTTTTT.

The rearrangement links TRBV4-1 to TRBJ1-2; 9 nucleotides align to TRBD1. V dropped 0 bases and J dropped 7; count of bases not matched to a gene: 9. The CDR3 runs to 16 residues. Germline values: CDR1 MGHRA, CDR2 YSYEKL. Written as DNA, the CDR3 is TGCGCCAGCAGCCAAGACGCAGGACAGGGGAAACCTGGCTACACCTTC. Amino acids: CASSQDAGQGKPGYTF.

The genes are TRBV5-4 and TRBJ2-5; 7 bases line up with TRBD1. After removal of 2 bases from V and 1 base from J, the junction contained 5 bases not matched to a gene. CDR1 and CDR2 from the germline V gene are SGHNT and YYREEE (reference sequence). CDR3 size: 15 residues. CDR3 sequence (DNA): TGTGCCAGCAGCTTCGGACAGGCAAGCCAAGAGACCCAGTACTTC. This codes for CASSFGQASQETQYF. Variable domain in full (rest from reference TRBV5-4 and TRBJ2-5): ETGVTQSPTHLIKTRGQQVTLRCSSQSGHNTVSWYQQALGQGPQFIFQYYREEENGRGNFPPRFSGLQFPNYSSELNVNALELDDSALYLCASSFGQASQETQYFGPGTRLLVL.

J is TRBJ2-7 and V is TRBV15; D possibly corresponds to TRBD2 (6 bases). The CDR3 totals 17 residues. Germline V gives CDR1 LNHNV, CDR2 YYDKDF (reference sequence). V was trimmed by 3 bases and J by 2 bases, leaving 20 bases between them. The DNA for the CDR3 is TGTGCCACCAGCAGCAACTCACCGTTAGCGGTTACCTACGAGCAGTACTTC. Protein product: CATSSNSPLAVTYEQYF. Supplemented by reference TRBV15 and TRBJ2-7, the full variable domain reads DAMVIQNPRYQVTQFGKPVTLSCSQTLNHNVMYWYQQKSSQAPKLLFHYYDKDFNNEADTPDNFQSRRPNTSFCFLDIRSPGLGDTAMYLCATSSNSPLAVTYEQYFGPGTRLTVT.

V gene TRBV6-5 combines with J gene TRBJ2-3; TRBD1 might be the D (6 bases). Germline V gene lookup returns CDR1 MNHEY and CDR2 SVGAGI. V was clipped by 5 bases and J by 0 bases, with 9 bases between them. This CDR3 comprises 14 residues. The CDR3 sequence is CASSRQDSTDTQYF. Here the CDR3 DNA reads TGTGCCAGCAGTCGACAGGATAGCACAGATACGCAGTATTTT.

V and J are TRBV6-1 and TRBJ2-2; 12 nucleotides align to TRBD1. Per germline, CDR1 MNHNS and CDR2 SASEGT. Losses at the gene ends were 4 bases for V and 7 bases for J; bases not matched to a gene: 19. The CDR3 extends over 20 amino acids. The DNA for the CDR3 is TGTGCCAGCAGTGTAGTAAGGGGGACAGGGGGCGTTTTTTTCCACGGGGAGCTGTTTTTT. This sequence encodes CASSVVRGTGGVFFHGELFF.

The chain uses TRBV6-6 and TRBJ2-7, with 9 bases that match TRBD1. CDR1 and CDR2 from the germline V gene are MNHNY and SVGAGI (reference sequence). CDR3 size: 15 residues. Germline trimming cut 4 bases from V and 6 bases from J; bases unmatched to any gene: 10. The CDR3 bases are TGTGCCAGCAGTTTGTCCGGGACAGGGCTTTCCGAGCAGTACTTC. This encodes CASSLSGTGLSEQYF.

The chain couples TRBV7-3 to TRBJ2-2, with TRBD1 matching 7 bases. The germline V gene has CDR1 SGHTA and CDR2 FQGTGA. V lost 5 bases to trimming and J lost 5 bases; unmatched junction nucleotides: 8. CDR3 length: 15 amino acids. For the CDR3, the DNA is TGTGCCAGCAGCCAAACCGGGACAGAGACCGGGGAGCTGTTTTTT. It codes for CASSQTGTETGELFF.

V gene TRBV2 combines with J gene TRBJ2-7; 7 bases fit TRBD1. With V trimmed by 6 bases and J by 1 base, 6 bases remained unmatched. Germline lookup yields CDR1 SNHLY and CDR2 FYNNEI. CDR3 length: 14 residues. The CDR3 DNA reads TGTGCCAGCAGAGGGACAGTACCTTCCTACGAGCAGTACTTC. It codes for CASRGTVPSYEQYF.

This chain uses TRBV28 with TRBJ2-7, with D perhaps matching TRBD1 (5 bases). Germline V lookup: CDR1 MDHEN, CDR2 SYDVKM. V dropped 2 bases and J dropped 3 bases, with 14 bases sitting between them. This CDR3 spans 15 amino acids. This CDR3 is CASSLRGRKLYEQYF. Here the CDR3 DNA reads TGTGCCAGCAGTTTAAGGGGCCGGAAACTCTACGAGCAGTACTTC. The whole variable domain, remainder taken from reference TRBV28 and TRBJ2-7, is DVKVTQSSRYLVKRTGEKVFLECVQDMDHENMFWYRQDPGLGLRLIYFSYDVKMKEKGDIPEGYSVSREKKERFSLILESASTNQTSMYLCASSLRGRKLYEQYFGPGTRLTVT.

The chain recombines TRBV19 with TRBJ1-5; TRBD1 might be the D (6 bases). V lost 2 bases and J 2 bases, leaving 19 bases between the germline ends. There are 18 residues in the CDR3. Germline V gives CDR1 LNHDA, CDR2 SQIVND (reference sequence). CDR3 nucleotides: TGTGCCAGTAGTATAAGACAGGCCAACCCAAGGGGCAATCAGCCCCAGCATTTT. It is translated as CASSIRQANPRGNQPQHF.

V is TRBV7-9 and J is TRBJ1-6, with a weak D call TRBD1 (5 bases). The CDR3 is 15 residues long. Between the trimmed V and J ends, which lost 7 bases and 6 bases, there was a span of 16 bases. CDR1 SEHNR and CDR2 FQNEAQ come from the germline V gene (reference sequence). CDR3 in amino acids: CASTPAGGSNSPLHF. The CDR3 DNA reads TGTGCCAGCACCCCCGCCGGGGGGTCTAATTCACCCCTCCACTTT.

The chain carries TRBV29-1 and TRBJ1-2; perhaps TRBD1 as D (5 bases). The V gene's germline CDR1 is SQVTM and CDR2 ANQGSEA. This CDR3 has 13 residues. The ends were cut back, 3 bases at V and 8 bases at J, with 16 bases in the middle. The CDR3 nucleotides read TGCAGCGTTGATAGCGGCAGGGCAGGAGGCTACACCTTC. Amino acids: CSVDSGRAGGYTF.

The CDR3 sequence is CASSPTLNRGRDTQYF. CDR3 nucleotide sequence: TGCGCCAGCAGCCCGACCCTGAACAGGGGGCGAGATACGCAGTATTTT. V usage is TRBV5-1 and J usage is TRBJ2-3; 9 bases align to TRBD1. This CDR3 comprises 16 residues. From germline, CDR1 is SGHRS and CDR2 YFSETQ. V trimming: 4 bases; J trimming: 5 bases; junction bases outside the gene matches: 11.

V is TRBV19 and J is TRBJ2-7; the match to TRBD1 covers 12 bases. Germline V gene data show CDR1 as LNHDA and CDR2 as SQIVND (reference sequence). The V and J ends lost 3 bases and 2 bases, in that order; junction bases with no gene match: 8. This CDR3 has 17 amino acids. The CDR3 DNA reads as TGTGCCAGTAGTATGGGACAGGGGGCAATTGGAACCTACGAGCAGTACTTC. This encodes CASSMGQGAIGTYEQYF.

This chain uses TRBV5-3 with TRBJ1-6; D is ambiguous. TRBV5-3 is known as an ORF, though its function is uncertain. Trimming pared 9 bases from V and 7 bases from J, leaving 14 bases between. The CDR3 has 13 amino acids. CDR3 nucleotide sequence: TGTGCCAACCCCAGCGCTCCCAATTCACCCCTCCACTTT. Amino acids: CANPSAPNSPLHF.

As regards this clone: This sample also contains other DNA sequences that code for the same CDR3. This chain uses TRBV19 with TRBJ2-1; no firm D call. CDR1 LNHDA and CDR2 SQIVND come from the germline V gene (reference sequence). V was pared by 2 bases and J by 0 bases, with 8 bases between. The CDR3 contains 15 residues. CDR3 nucleotides: TGTGCCAGTAGTATAAGTGGCTCCTCCTACAATGAGCAGTTCTTC. It yields the protein CASSISGSSYNEQFF.

V gene TRBV6-4 combines with J gene TRBJ2-1; TRBD2 matches 10 bases. Germline CDR1 MRHNA, CDR2 SNTAGT. The V gene end was trimmed by 8 bases and the J gene end by 5 bases; junction bases not matched to a gene: 9. The CDR3 is made up of 15 amino acids. The CDR3 DNA is TGTGCCAGCTCCCGACTAGCGGGTTTAGACAATGAGCAGTTCTTC. This codes for CASSRLAGLDNEQFF.

The rearrangement joins TRBV3-1 (or the pseudogene TRBV3-2) to TRBJ2-2, with 7 bases lining up with TRBD2. The CDR3 loop spans 20 amino acids. Germline V gives CDR1 LGHDT, CDR2 YNNKEL (reference sequence). V was pared by 4 bases and J by 0 bases, with 17 bases of the junction left unmatched. DNA for the CDR3: TGTGCCAGCAGCCCCCGGCACGCCCTAAGCGGGGCCGCGAACACCGGGGAGCTGTTTTTT. Translating it yields CASSPRHALSGAANTGELFF.

The chain couples TRBV19 to TRBJ1-2; D remains unclear. Germline V CDR1 and CDR2: LNHDA, SQIVND (reference sequence). V lost 4 bases, J lost 2 bases, and 8 bases lay in between. The CDR3 is 13 residues long. CDR3 region: CASSRGGNYGYTF. The CDR3 DNA is TGTGCCAGTAGTAGGGGAGGGAACTATGGCTACACCTTC.

The chain recombines TRBV6-7 with TRBJ2-3; 11 bases line up with TRBD2. TRBV6-7 is known as an ORF, though its function is uncertain. This CDR3 contains 17 residues. The junction had 5 bases not matched to a gene; V was cut back by 2 bases and J by 1 base. In DNA, the CDR3 is TGTGCCAGCAGTTACAAACTAGCGGGAGTTTGCACAGATACGCAGTATTTT. Translation: CASSYKLAGVCTDTQYF.

This clone was seen only a few times. J is TRBJ1-5 and V is TRBV29-1, with D possibly matching TRBD1 (6 bases). CDR3 size: 13 residues. The V end was cut by 3 bases, the J end by 6 bases, with 12 bases between. Germline V gives CDR1 SQVTM, CDR2 ANQGSEA. In nucleotides, the CDR3 is TGCAGCGTTGATGGGGGGGCTGGTCAGCCCCAGCATTTT. This translates into CSVDGGAGQPQHF.

This chain links TRBV5-4 with TRBJ1-2; D gene unclear. Trimming removed 4 bases at V and 0 bases at J, with 13 bases between. CDR1 SGHNT and CDR2 YYREEE come from the germline V gene (reference sequence). The CDR3 spans 15 residues. CDR3 sequence reads: CASSESDLANYGYTF. In nucleotides, the CDR3 is TGTGCCAGCAGCGAAAGTGACTTAGCTAACTATGGCTACACCTTC.

The chain combines TRBV6-1 with TRBJ2-1; TRBD1 matches 8 bases. From germline, CDR1 is MNHNS and CDR2 SASEGT. CDR3 size: 17 residues. V shed 3 bases, J shed 0 bases, and the junction held 7 bases outside the gene matches. Here the CDR3 DNA reads TGTGCCAGCAGTGATATACAGGGGGTGAGCTCCTACAATGAGCAGTTCTTC. Protein sequence: CASSDIQGVSSYNEQFF.

The chain links TRBV5-1 to TRBJ2-3; 8 positions agree with TRBD2. V shed 6 bases and J 6 bases; nucleotides not matched to a gene: 12. The CDR3 runs to 15 residues. From germline, CDR1 is SGHRS and CDR2 YFSETQ. The CDR3 region is CASNYLAGEGDTQYF. In DNA, the CDR3 is TGCGCCAGCAATTACCTAGCGGGTGAGGGGGATACGCAGTATTTT.

This clone occurred a few times. This sequence joins TRBV3-1 (or the pseudogene TRBV3-2) and TRBJ2-3; tentatively, D is TRBD1 (7 bases). Germline CDR1 and CDR2: LGHDT and YNNKEL (reference sequence). With 0 bases removed from V and 1 base from J, the gap between germline ends came to 14 bases. This CDR3 spans 17 amino acids. For the CDR3, the DNA is TGTGCCAGCAGCCAAGAGAGGGGGCGGAGGGGCACAGATACGCAGTATTTT. Protein product: CASSQERGRRGTDTQYF.